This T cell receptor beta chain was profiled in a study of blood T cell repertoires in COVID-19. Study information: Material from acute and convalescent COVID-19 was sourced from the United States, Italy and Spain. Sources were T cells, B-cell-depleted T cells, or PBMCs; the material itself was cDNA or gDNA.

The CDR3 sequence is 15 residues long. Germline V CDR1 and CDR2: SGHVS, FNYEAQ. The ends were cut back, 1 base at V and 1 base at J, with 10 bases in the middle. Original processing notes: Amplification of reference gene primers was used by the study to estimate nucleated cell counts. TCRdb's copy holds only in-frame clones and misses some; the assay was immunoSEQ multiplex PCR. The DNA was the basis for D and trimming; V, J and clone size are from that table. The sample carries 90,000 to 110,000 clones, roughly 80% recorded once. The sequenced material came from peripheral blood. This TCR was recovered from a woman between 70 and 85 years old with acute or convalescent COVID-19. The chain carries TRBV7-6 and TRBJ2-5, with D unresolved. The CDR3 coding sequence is TGTGCCAGCAGCTTAGATGGGCTACTCCAAGAGACCCAGTACTTC. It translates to CASSLDGLLQETQYF.